This T cell receptor beta chain was recorded in a study of shared clonotypes between healthy human individuals. As regards this clone: The target antigen is unknown.

Whole-study results and caveats: Sampling used blood alone; tissue repertoires probably differ. It was the non-shared clonotypes that had lower generation probabilities than clonotypes shared by all four donors. Larger richness was generally estimated for naive than memory subsets.

CDR1 is LNHNV and CDR2 is YYDKDF in the germline V gene (reference sequence). V gave up 6 bases and J gave up 2 bases; unmatched junction bases: 10. The CDR3 sequence is 16 residues long. Template for every sorted-subset replicate PCR totaled 150 to 250 ng DNA, tens of thousands of T cell genomes. Some clones are missing from TCRdb's copy, which holds only in-frame ones; the method was immunoSEQ multiplex PCR. The data hold around 2.5 million clones, with 80% to 95% observed a single time. The gene calls are TRBV15 and TRBJ2-7; TRBD2 agrees at 10 bases. Sequences were obtained from naive CD4+ T cells from PBMCs. Specified subset: CD45RA+ positively selected. The TCR originated in a young man in good health. Some clones in this sample may be carry-over from other donors' samples. The CDR3 nucleotides read TGTGCCACCAGTGAACTCCTAGCGGGAGTCCCCTACGAGCAGTACTTC. This gives the protein CATSELLAGVPYEQYF.